The 23 T cell receptor beta chains below were found in one sample sequenced in a study of TIL therapy for anti-PD-1-resistant metastatic lung cancer listed by TCRdb under 2021. The immunoSEQ v3 hsTCRB kit was used to amplify TCR beta CDR3 regions from genomic DNA through bias-controlled multiplex PCR. Sourced from immuneACCESS, this table was stored by TCRdb with only in-frame sequences that have V and J called. A share of the clones is absent; for the studies checked, an unresolved V gene accounts for under half, and the remainder has no known explanation. This sample is represented by some 50,000 clones; 79% of them were singletons. The ten most abundant clones make up more than 13% of the sample. In the paper's terms, the time point label means: pre-treatment sample, taken before nivolumab and TIL therapy. The sequencing used blood, collected at baseline. The receptors were gathered from a man in his sixties or seventies with non-small cell lung cancer.

This clone was seen a handful of times. V and J are TRBV28 and TRBJ2-2; D gene unclear. CDR1 and CDR2 from the germline V gene are MDHEN and SYDVKM. The CDR3 loop spans 16 amino acids. Trimming cost V 3 bases and J 4 bases, with 15 bases left between them. CDR3 DNA: TGTGCCAGCAGTTTTGCGTCCTCTCTATCCACCGGGGAGCTGTTTTTT. Amino acid sequence: CASSFASSLSTGELFF.

The genes are TRBV5-1 and TRBJ1-1; TRBD1 agrees at 7 bases. The CDR3 is made up of 14 amino acids. The trim removed 4 bases at V and 6 bases at J, leaving 9 bases unmatched. Germline V CDR1 and CDR2: SGHRS, YFSETQ. The CDR3 bases are TGCGCCAGCAGCAGGGACAGTGGGATCCCTGAAGCTTTCTTT. Translated, it gives CASSRDSGIPEAFF.

The CDR3 is CASSDAHQQKYQETQYF. In DNA form, the CDR3 reads TGTGCCAGCAGTGACGCCCATCAACAGAAGTACCAAGAGACCCAGTACTTC. The chain links TRBV6-1 to TRBJ2-5, with D uncertain. V was shortened by 3 bases and J by 0 bases, with 17 bases between the two germline ends. The germline gives CDR1 MNHNS, CDR2 SASEGT. The CDR3 is 17 amino acids.

This chain uses TRBV7-3 with TRBJ2-1, with 11 bases fitting TRBD2. Per germline, CDR1 SGHTA and CDR2 FQGTGA. Trimming cost V 5 bases and J 0 bases; bases outside gene matches: 3. The CDR3 consists of 16 residues. The CDR3: CASSKTSGSSYNEQFF. Here the CDR3 DNA reads TGTGCCAGCAGCAAAACTAGCGGGAGCTCCTACAATGAGCAGTTCTTC.

J is TRBJ2-7 and V is TRBV7-2; 13 positions agree with TRBD2. Germline V lookup: CDR1 SGHTA, CDR2 FQGNSA. V was pared by 1 base and J by 2 bases, with 2 bases of the junction left unmatched. There are 16 residues in the CDR3. The CDR3 region is CASSLGGLAGTYEQYF. In nucleotides, the CDR3 is TGTGCCAGCAGCTTAGGGGGACTAGCGGGGACCTACGAGCAGTACTTC.

Here the CDR3 reads CASSLGRFAGELFF. The CDR3 DNA follows: TGTGCCAGCAGCTTGGGGCGTTTTGCCGGGGAGCTGTTTTTT. The chain recombines TRBV5-6 with TRBJ2-2; D not certain. Germline CDR1 and CDR2: SGHDT and YYEEEE. V lost 0 bases and J lost 6, with 9 bases in between. This CDR3 spans 14 amino acids. Full variable domain (remainder filled in from reference TRBV5-6 and TRBJ2-2): DAGVTQSPTHLIKTRGQQVTLRCSPKSGHDTVSWYQQALGQGPQFIFQYYEEEERQRGNFPDRFSGHQFPNYSSELNVNALLLGDSALYLCASSLGRFAGELFFGEGSRLTVL.

CDR3 in DNA: TGTGCCAGCAAATCGACAGTATTTAATGAAAAACTGTTTTTT. Encoded protein: CASKSTVFNEKLFF. The V and J genes are TRBV2 and TRBJ1-4, with TRBD1 as a possible D gene (5 bases). The CDR3 consists of 14 residues. Germline V gives CDR1 SNHLY, CDR2 FYNNEI. The V end was cut by 7 bases, the J end by 4 bases, with 13 bases between.

This clone counts as medium-sized. The DNA of the CDR3 is TGTGCCAGCAGTTTGGGGGCCTTTGACAATGAGCAGTTCTTC. This translates into CASSLGAFDNEQFF. The chain combines TRBV27 with TRBJ2-1; tentatively, D is TRBD1 (6 bases). CDR3 length: 14 amino acids. Between the trimmed V and J ends, which lost 3 bases and 5 bases, there was a span of 11 bases. From germline, CDR1 is MNHEY and CDR2 SMNVEV (reference sequence).

J is TRBJ2-4 and V is TRBV7-2; the D gene is possibly TRBD2 (6 bases). V dropped 3 bases and J dropped 0 bases, with 9 bases sitting between them. Germline lookup yields CDR1 SGHTA and CDR2 FQGNSA. The CDR3 loop spans 15 amino acids. The CDR3 spells CASSFGGVAKNIQYF. The CDR3 DNA follows: TGTGCCAGCAGCTTCGGCGGGGTAGCCAAAAACATTCAGTACTTC.

The chain uses TRBV14 and TRBJ1-1; D is unresolved. Deletions cut 3 bases from V and 0 bases from J, with 11 bases between. Germline CDR1 is SGHDN and CDR2 is FVKESK. The CDR3 runs 15 residues. In nucleotides, the CDR3 is TGTGCCAGCAGCCATCCAGACGGATTGAACACTGAAGCTTTCTTT. Its translation is CASSHPDGLNTEAFF.

The sample holds a few counts of this clone. The chain carries TRBV28 and TRBJ2-7; no definite D call. Trimming took off 3 bases at V and 3 bases at J, with 12 bases between the two ends. CDR1 MDHEN and CDR2 SYDVKM come from the germline V gene. The CDR3 is made up of 14 amino acids. The CDR3 DNA reads as TGTGCCAGCAGTTTCGAGATCCTACGCTACGAGCAGTACTTC. Its protein product is CASSFEILRYEQYF. The whole variable domain, filled in from reference TRBV28 and TRBJ2-7, reads DVKVTQSSRYLVKRTGEKVFLECVQDMDHENMFWYRQDPGLGLRLIYFSYDVKMKEKGDIPEGYSVSREKKERFSLILESASTNQTSMYLCASSFEILRYEQYFGPGTRLTVT.

The J gene is TRBJ2-5, the V gene TRBV4-3; D unclear. The CDR3 has 13 amino acids. Per germline, CDR1 LGHNA and CDR2 YSLEER. V was cut by 0 bases and J by 4 bases, with 6 bases left in between. In DNA form, the CDR3 reads TGCGCCAGCAGCCAAGATAATCGAGAGACCCAGTACTTC. Protein: CASSQDNRETQYF.

This chain joins TRBV5-1 and TRBJ2-5; TRBD2 might be the D (7 bases). This CDR3 has 14 residues. Germline V gene data show CDR1 as SGHRS and CDR2 as YFSETQ. Trimming cost V 0 bases and J 4 bases, with 10 bases left between them. CDR3 DNA sequence: TGCGCCAGCAGCTTGGCGGGGGGCGGAGAGACCCAGTACTTC. Its translation: CASSLAGGGETQYF.

This clone has only a few counts. V gene TRBV14 combines with J gene TRBJ2-1, with D tentatively TRBD2 (5 bases). CDR1 is SGHDN and CDR2 is FVKESK in the germline V gene. The CDR3 totals 14 residues. Trimming cost V 1 base and J 5 bases, with 9 bases left between them. In nucleotides, the CDR3 is TGTGCCAGCAGCCAAGGAGGGTGGGACAATGAGCAGTTCTTC. Translated: CASSQGGWDNEQFF. The full variable domain, its missing parts supplied by reference TRBV14 and TRBJ2-1, is EAGVTQFPSHSVIEKGQTVTLRCDPISGHDNLYWYRRVMGKEIKFLLHFVKESKQDESGMPNNRFLAERTGGTYSTLKVQPAELEDSGVYFCASSQGGWDNEQFFGPGTRLTVL.

The chain has TRBV6-6 and TRBJ2-3; D gene unclear. This CDR3 is built from 16 residues. Trimming cost V 6 bases and J 0 bases, with 16 bases left between them. The germline V gene has CDR1 MNHNY and CDR2 SVGAGI (reference sequence). The CDR3 sequence: CASSPLRASSTDTQYF. The CDR3 DNA is TGTGCCAGCAGCCCCCTTAGGGCGTCCAGCACAGATACGCAGTATTTT.

This chain uses TRBV2 with TRBJ1-5, with a possible D match to TRBD1 (5 bases). The CDR3 consists of 14 residues. The germline gives CDR1 SNHLY, CDR2 FYNNEI. With 6 bases removed from V and 1 base from J, the gap between germline ends came to 10 bases. In DNA form, the CDR3 reads TGTGCCAGCAGCCTGGGACGGAGCAATCAGCCCCAGCATTTT. Protein: CASSLGRSNQPQHF.

The chain has TRBV28 and TRBJ2-2; no clear D gene. This CDR3 comprises 17 residues. Looked up from germline, CDR1 is MDHEN and CDR2 is SYDVKM. V lost 4 bases to trimming and J lost 4 bases, with 19 bases between them. The CDR3 DNA is TGTGCCAGCAGTTCTCCCAGACCCCGGAAAGGCACCGGGGAGCTGTTTTTT. It yields the protein CASSSPRPRKGTGELFF.

This chain uses TRBV19 with TRBJ2-3, with 8 bases that match TRBD1. Germline V gene lookup returns CDR1 LNHDA and CDR2 SQIVND (reference sequence). The CDR3 sequence is 14 residues long. The ends lost 7 bases at V and 2 bases at J; junction bases unmatched: 5. In DNA form, the CDR3 reads TGTGCCAGTAAGAGGGACAGGAACACAGATACGCAGTATTTT. Amino acid sequence: CASKRDRNTDTQYF.

In its sample, this clone was seen once. The chain is built from TRBV27 and TRBJ1-5; D unclear. This CDR3 contains 17 residues. Germline CDR1 reads MNHEY; CDR2 reads SMNVEV (reference sequence). The ends were cut back, 3 bases at V and 0 bases at J, with 15 bases in the middle. DNA of the CDR3: TGTGCCAGCAGTTTCTCGTCTATAGGTGGTAGCAATCAGCCCCAGCATTTT. Translation gives CASSFSSIGGSNQPQHF.

The V call is TRBV28, the J call TRBJ2-7; tentatively, D is TRBD1 or TRBD2 (5 bases each). Trimming shortened V by 5 bases and J by 2 bases, and 16 bases separated the two germline ends. Germline loops: CDR1 MDHEN, CDR2 SYDVKM. The CDR3 has 15 residues. In DNA, the CDR3 is TGTGCCAGCAGTCCTCCCGGGACCAATACCTACGAGCAGTACTTC. It encodes CASSPPGTNTYEQYF.

The rearrangement links TRBV4-3 to TRBJ2-1; 8 bases line up with TRBD2. The J segment lost 3 bases and the V segment lost 3 bases, leaving 7 bases of the junction unmatched. Germline CDR1 reads LGHNA; CDR2 reads YSLEER. The CDR3 is made up of 16 amino acids. For the CDR3, the DNA is TGCGCCAGCAGCCAGGACTCGGGAGGGTACTACAATGAGCAGTTCTTC. This codes for CASSQDSGGYYNEQFF.

This chain joins TRBV7-2 and TRBJ2-7; D ambiguous. CDR3 length equals 14 residues. V lost 5 bases, J lost 2 bases, and 13 bases lay in between. From germline, CDR1 is SGHTA and CDR2 FQGNSA. CDR3 sequence reads: CASSPWADTYEQYF. Here the CDR3 DNA reads TGTGCCAGCAGCCCGTGGGCAGATACCTACGAGCAGTACTTC.

The chain couples TRBV7-3 to TRBJ2-1, with TRBD2 identical over 12 bases. The CDR3 runs to 16 residues. After removal of 4 bases from V and 7 bases from J, the junction contained 8 bases not matched to a gene. Germline V CDR1 and CDR2: SGHTA, FQGTGA. The CDR3 DNA sequence: TGTGCCAGCAGCTCTATAGGACTAGCGGGAAAAAATGAGCAGTTCTTC. Its protein is CASSSIGLAGKNEQFF.